Below, 3 T cell receptor beta chains from the same sample are listed, as sequenced in a study of post-analysis software for immune sequencing data. Overall study results and limits: When patients were compared with controls, five TRBV segments were more frequent, TRBV5-6, TRBV5-1 and TRBV20-1 among them.

No cognate antigen is known for these TCRs. The library was made from cDNA and included unique molecular identifiers. TCRdb re-called the PCR reads with MiXCR, one entry per CDR3 protein. Of hundreds of thousands of distinct CDR3 sequences in the sample, 25% to 30% were seen once. Input material: blood. These TCRs come from a girl under 18 with multiple sclerosis.

The chain carries TRBV6-1 and TRBJ1-4; 7 positions agree with TRBD1. Germline values: CDR1 MNHNS, CDR2 SASEGT. There are 13 residues in the CDR3. J gave up 15 bases and V 3 bases, and 10 bases lay outside the gene matches. CDR3 region: CASSDVWEGAVFF. The CDR3 DNA sequence: TGTGCCAGCAGTGACGTTTGGGAGGGGGCGGTGTTTTTT.

Only a few counts were recorded for this clonotype. The chain combines TRBV9 with TRBJ1-2; 7 nucleotides match TRBD1. Germline lookup yields CDR1 SGDLS and CDR2 YYNGEE. The V and J ends lost 3 bases and 0 bases, in that order; junction bases with no gene match: 5. The CDR3 length is 15 residues. CDR3 amino acids: CASSGPGQTNYGYTF. The CDR3 bases are TGTGCCAGCAGCGGACCGGGACAGACTAACTATGGCTACACCTTC.

This clonotype was picked up many times. V and J are TRBV4-3 and TRBJ1-2; D is unresolved. The CDR3 runs to 13 residues. Germline CDR1 reads LGHNA; CDR2 reads YSLEER. Trimming removed 1 base from V and 3 bases from J, with 6 bases in between. As DNA, the CDR3 is TGCGCCAGCAGCCAAGGGCTCTACTATGGCTACACCTTC. It encodes CASSQGLYYGYTF.